A selection of T cell receptor beta chains follows, all from one sample in a study of Graves' ophthalmopathy and Graves' hyperthyroidism. TCRdb processed the multiplex PCR reads anew with MiXCR; each CDR3 protein has one entry. The profile shows under 350,000 distinct CDR3 sequences, 17% of them singletons. What was sequenced was peripheral blood. These receptors were obtained from an adult man with Graves' ophthalmopathy. Both conserved end residues are part of each CDR3. Fields, in order: clone size, V gene, J gene, D gene, CDR3 protein, CDR3 DNA. D genes are given only for firm matches. Clone size is not always given. Where it is, it says once, few, many or a class for expanded clones.

clone size: NA
V gene: TRBV5-1
J gene: TRBJ2-7
D gene: NA
CDR3 protein: CASSIQGNEQYF
CDR3 DNA: TGCGCCAGCAGCATACAGGGAAACGAGCAGTACTTC

clone size: many
V gene: TRBV12-3/TRBV12-4
J gene: TRBJ2-2
D gene: NA
CDR3 protein: CASESGVTGELFF
CDR3 DNA: TGTGCCAGCGAGTCAGGGGTAACCGGGGAGCTGTTTTTT

clone size: many
V gene: TRBV20-1
J gene: TRBJ2-7
D gene: NA
CDR3 protein: CSARHPRAFAYEQYF
CDR3 DNA: TGCAGTGCTAGGCATCCGAGGGCCTTTGCCTACGAGCAGTACTTC

clone size: NA
V gene: TRBV20-1
J gene: TRBJ1-1
D gene: NA
CDR3 protein: CSASHREKITEAFF
CDR3 DNA: TGCAGTGCTAGCCATCGGGAGAAAATAACTGAAGCTTTCTTT

clone size: many
V gene: TRBV5-1
J gene: TRBJ1-1
D gene: NA
CDR3 protein: CASRPGHLNTEAFF
CDR3 DNA: TGCGCCAGCAGACCGGGACATTTGAACACTGAAGCTTTCTTT

clone size: many
V gene: TRBV15
J gene: TRBJ2-7
D gene: TRBD1
CDR3 protein: CATSSRDRVAYEQYF
CDR3 DNA: TGTGCCACCAGCAGCCGGGACAGGGTCGCCTACGAGCAGTACTTC

clone size: NA
V gene: TRBV6-1
J gene: TRBJ1-5
D gene: NA
CDR3 protein: CASSEGGWYVSNQPQHF
CDR3 DNA: TGTGCCAGCAGTGAAGGGGGATGGTACGTTAGCAATCAGCCCCAGCATTTT

clone size: NA
V gene: TRBV12-5
J gene: TRBJ1-1
D gene: NA
CDR3 protein: CASGLTEHNTEAFF
CDR3 DNA: TGTGCTAGTGGTTTGACAGAGCACAACACTGAAGCTTTCTTT

clone size: few
V gene: TRBV4-1
J gene: TRBJ2-5
D gene: NA
CDR3 protein: CASSQDQGLEETQYF
CDR3 DNA: TGCGCCAGCAGCCAAGATCAGGGCCTGGAAGAGACCCAGTACTTC

clone size: many
V gene: TRBV7-3
J gene: TRBJ1-2
D gene: NA
CDR3 protein: CASSLIGGVGYGYTF
CDR3 DNA: TGTGCCAGCAGCTTAATCGGGGGCGTGGGCTATGGCTACACCTTC

clone size: NA
V gene: TRBV12-3/TRBV12-4
J gene: TRBJ1-2
D gene: NA
CDR3 protein: CASMRDESYTF
CDR3 DNA: TGTGCCAGCATGAGAGATGAGAGCTACACCTTC

clone size: NA
V gene: TRBV30
J gene: TRBJ1-6
D gene: NA
CDR3 protein: CAWSVANGNSPLHF
CDR3 DNA: TGTGCCTGGAGTGTAGCGAACGGGAATTCACCCCTCCACTTT

clone size: few
V gene: TRBV12-3/TRBV12-4
J gene: TRBJ2-7
D gene: TRBD2
CDR3 protein: CASNLLAGGEQYF
CDR3 DNA: TGTGCCAGCAACCTGCTAGCGGGAGGCGAGCAGTACTTC

clone size: once
V gene: TRBV5-1
J gene: TRBJ1-1
D gene: NA
CDR3 protein: CASSPGHGGANTEAFF
CDR3 DNA: TGCGCCAGCAGCCCGGGACACGGAGGGGCGAACACTGAAGCTTTCTTT

clone size: few
V gene: TRBV18
J gene: TRBJ1-3
D gene: NA
CDR3 protein: CASSPPRGNSGNTIYF
CDR3 DNA: TGTGCCAGCTCACCACCCAGAGGTAACTCTGGAAACACCATATATTTT

clone size: many
V gene: TRBV6-5
J gene: TRBJ1-2
D gene: NA
CDR3 protein: CASRGGQRSNYGYTF
CDR3 DNA: TGTGCCAGCAGAGGTGGACAGCGATCTAACTATGGCTACACCTTC

clone size: NA
V gene: TRBV6-5
J gene: TRBJ2-7
D gene: TRBD2
CDR3 protein: CASSYSNGGGYEQYF
CDR3 DNA: TGTGCCAGCAGTTACTCGAACGGCGGGGGCTACGAGCAGTACTTC

clone size: many
V gene: TRBV11-2
J gene: TRBJ2-7
D gene: NA
CDR3 protein: CASRQGRNEQYF
CDR3 DNA: TGTGCCAGCAGACAGGGTAGAAACGAGCAGTACTTC

clone size: many
V gene: TRBV7-2
J gene: TRBJ2-7
D gene: NA
CDR3 protein: CASSLRGQGAEQYF
CDR3 DNA: TGTGCCAGCAGCCTACGAGGTCAGGGTGCCGAGCAGTACTTC

clone size: many
V gene: TRBV30
J gene: TRBJ1-2
D gene: TRBD1
CDR3 protein: CAWTPRDSGYTF
CDR3 DNA: TGTGCCTGGACCCCCCGGGACAGCGGCTACACCTTC

clone size: NA
V gene: TRBV28
J gene: TRBJ1-1
D gene: NA
CDR3 protein: CASSFKEKAFF
CDR3 DNA: TGTGCCAGCAGTTTTAAGGAAAAAGCTTTCTTT

clone size: many
V gene: TRBV20-1
J gene: TRBJ2-5
D gene: NA
CDR3 protein: CSASDPVPQETQYF
CDR3 DNA: TGCAGTGCCTCCGACCCCGTACCACAAGAGACCCAGTACTTC

clone size: many
V gene: TRBV7-6
J gene: TRBJ2-5
D gene: NA
CDR3 protein: CASSLTYQETQYF
CDR3 DNA: TGTGCCAGCAGCTTAACGTACCAAGAGACCCAGTACTTC

clone size: NA
V gene: TRBV4-1
J gene: TRBJ2-5
D gene: NA
CDR3 protein: CASSAGGETQYF
CDR3 DNA: TGCGCCAGCAGCGCAGGGGGGGAGACCCAGTACTTC

clone size: many
V gene: TRBV5-1
J gene: TRBJ1-6
D gene: NA
CDR3 protein: CASSFGVYNSPLHF
CDR3 DNA: TGCGCCAGCAGCTTCGGGGTATATAATTCACCCCTCCACTTT

clone size: many
V gene: TRBV10-3
J gene: TRBJ2-7
D gene: NA
CDR3 protein: CAISEGLSGEQYF
CDR3 DNA: TGTGCCATCAGTGAGGGCCTGTCCGGGGAGCAGTACTTC